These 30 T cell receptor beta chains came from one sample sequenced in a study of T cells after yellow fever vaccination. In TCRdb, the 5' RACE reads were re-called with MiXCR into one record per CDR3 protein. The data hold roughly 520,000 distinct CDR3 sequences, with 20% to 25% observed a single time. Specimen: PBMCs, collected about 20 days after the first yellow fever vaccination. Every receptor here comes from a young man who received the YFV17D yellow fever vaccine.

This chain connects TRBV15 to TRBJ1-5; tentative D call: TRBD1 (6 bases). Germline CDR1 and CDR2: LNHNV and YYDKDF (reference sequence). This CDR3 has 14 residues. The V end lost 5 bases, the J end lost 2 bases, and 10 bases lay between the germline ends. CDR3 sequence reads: CATSQGIGNQPQHF. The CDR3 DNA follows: TGTGCCACCAGCCAGGGGATCGGCAATCAGCCCCAGCATTTT. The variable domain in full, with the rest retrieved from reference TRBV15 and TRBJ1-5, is DAMVIQNPRYQVTQFGKPVTLSCSQTLNHNVMYWYQQKSSQAPKLLFHYYDKDFNNEADTPDNFQSRRPNTSFCFLDIRSPGLGDTAMYLCATSQGIGNQPQHFGDGTRLSIL.

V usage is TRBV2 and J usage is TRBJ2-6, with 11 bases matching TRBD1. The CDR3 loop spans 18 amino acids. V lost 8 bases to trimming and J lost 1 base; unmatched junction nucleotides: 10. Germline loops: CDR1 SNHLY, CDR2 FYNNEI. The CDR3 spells CASLGQGGFLSGANVLTF. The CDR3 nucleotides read TGTGCCAGCCTGGGACAGGGGGGGTTTCTTTCTGGGGCCAACGTCCTGACTTTC.

CDR3 protein: CASSLAGTGGKYPYQETQYF. In DNA, the CDR3 is TGCGCCAGCAGCTTGGCCGGGACAGGGGGCAAATACCCGTACCAAGAGACCCAGTACTTC. V usage is TRBV5-1 and J usage is TRBJ2-5; 12 positions agree with TRBD1. J gave up 0 bases and V 0 bases, and 12 bases lay outside the gene matches. This CDR3 is built from 20 residues. Looked up from germline, CDR1 is SGHRS and CDR2 is YFSETQ.

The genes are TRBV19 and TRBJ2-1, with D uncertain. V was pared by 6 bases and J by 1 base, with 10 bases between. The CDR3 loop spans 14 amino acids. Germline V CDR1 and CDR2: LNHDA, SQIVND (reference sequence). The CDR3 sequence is CASRSVESYNEQFF. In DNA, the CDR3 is TGTGCCAGTAGGAGCGTGGAATCCTACAATGAGCAGTTCTTC. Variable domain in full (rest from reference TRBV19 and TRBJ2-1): DGGITQSPKYLFRKEGQNVTLSCEQNLNHDAMYWYRQDPGQGLRLIYYSQIVNDFQKGDIAEGYSVSREKKESFPLTVTSAQKNPTAFYLCASRSVESYNEQFFGPGTRLTVL.

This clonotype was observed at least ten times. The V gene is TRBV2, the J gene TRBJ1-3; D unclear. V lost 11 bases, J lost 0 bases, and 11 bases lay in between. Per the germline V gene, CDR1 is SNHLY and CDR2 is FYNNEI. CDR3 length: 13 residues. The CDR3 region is CASGSLSGNTIYF. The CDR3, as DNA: TGTGCCTCGGGGTCCCTCTCTGGAAACACCATATATTTT. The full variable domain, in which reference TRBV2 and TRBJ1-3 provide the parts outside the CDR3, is EPEVTQTPSHQVTQMGQEVILRCVPISNHLYFYWYRQILGQKVEFLVSFYNNEISEKSEIFDDQFSVERPDGSNFTLKIRSTKLEDSAMYFCASGSLSGNTIYFGEGSWLTVV.

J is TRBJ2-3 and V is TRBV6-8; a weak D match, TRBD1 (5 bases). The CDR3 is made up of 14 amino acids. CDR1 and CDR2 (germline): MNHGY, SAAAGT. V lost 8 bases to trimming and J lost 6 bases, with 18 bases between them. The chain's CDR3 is CASSQVKAGDTQYF. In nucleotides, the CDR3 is TGTGCCAGCTCCCAGGTGAAGGCAGGGGATACGCAGTATTTT.

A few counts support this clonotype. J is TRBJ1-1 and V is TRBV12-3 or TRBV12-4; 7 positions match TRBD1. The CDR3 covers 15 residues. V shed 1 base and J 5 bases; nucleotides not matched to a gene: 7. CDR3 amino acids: CASSLVRQGFTEAFF. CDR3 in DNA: TGTGCCAGCAGTTTAGTCCGACAGGGCTTTACTGAAGCTTTCTTT.

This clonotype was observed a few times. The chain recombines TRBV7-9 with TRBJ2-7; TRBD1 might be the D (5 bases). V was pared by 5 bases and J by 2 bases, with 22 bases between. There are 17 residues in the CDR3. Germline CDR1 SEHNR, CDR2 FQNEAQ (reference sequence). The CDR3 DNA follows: TGTGCCAGCAGCATCCCTTGGGGCCCAATCGAAACCTACGAGCAGTACTTC. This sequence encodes CASSIPWGPIETYEQYF.

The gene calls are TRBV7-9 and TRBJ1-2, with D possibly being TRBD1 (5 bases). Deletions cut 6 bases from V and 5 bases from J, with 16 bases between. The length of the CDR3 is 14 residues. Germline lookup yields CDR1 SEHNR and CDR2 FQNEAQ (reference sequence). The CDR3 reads CASSQHTQGYGYTF. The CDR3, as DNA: TGTGCCAGCAGTCAACATACCCAGGGTTATGGCTACACCTTC.

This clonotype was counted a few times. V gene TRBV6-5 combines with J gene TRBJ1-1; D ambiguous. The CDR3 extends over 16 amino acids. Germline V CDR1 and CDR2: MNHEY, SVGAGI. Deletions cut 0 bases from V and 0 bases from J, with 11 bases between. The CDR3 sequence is CASSYSGSIMNTEAFF. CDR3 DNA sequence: TGTGCCAGCAGTTACTCCGGCAGTATCATGAACACTGAAGCTTTCTTT.

The CDR3: CSAERGEGLYGYTF. The CDR3 coding sequence is TGCAGCGCCGAGCGGGGGGAGGGGCTCTATGGCTACACCTTC. The J gene is TRBJ1-2, the V gene TRBV29-1; TRBD1 is a possible D gene (5 bases). The CDR3 consists of 14 residues. Germline assignment: CDR1 SQVTM and CDR2 ANQGSEA. V dropped 7 bases and J dropped 4 bases, with 19 bases sitting between them.

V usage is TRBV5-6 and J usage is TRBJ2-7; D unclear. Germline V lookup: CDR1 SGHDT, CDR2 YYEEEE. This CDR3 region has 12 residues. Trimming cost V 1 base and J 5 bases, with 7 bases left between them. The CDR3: CASSLILNEQYF. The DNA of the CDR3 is TGTGCCAGCAGCTTGATCCTGAACGAGCAGTACTTC.

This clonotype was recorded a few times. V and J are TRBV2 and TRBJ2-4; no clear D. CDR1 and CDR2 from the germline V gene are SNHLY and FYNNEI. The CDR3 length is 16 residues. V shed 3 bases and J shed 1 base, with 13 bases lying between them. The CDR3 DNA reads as TGTGCCAGCAGTGAGTTCCCCCCGAGCGCCAAAAACATTCAGTACTTC. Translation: CASSEFPPSAKNIQYF.

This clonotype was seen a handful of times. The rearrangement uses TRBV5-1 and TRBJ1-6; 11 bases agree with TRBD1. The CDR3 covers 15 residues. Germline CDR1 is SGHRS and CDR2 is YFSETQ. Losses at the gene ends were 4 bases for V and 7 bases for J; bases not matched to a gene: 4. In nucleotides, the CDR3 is TGCGCCAGCAGCCGGGGACAGGGGGAAAATTCACCCCTCCACTTT. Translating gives CASSRGQGENSPLHF.

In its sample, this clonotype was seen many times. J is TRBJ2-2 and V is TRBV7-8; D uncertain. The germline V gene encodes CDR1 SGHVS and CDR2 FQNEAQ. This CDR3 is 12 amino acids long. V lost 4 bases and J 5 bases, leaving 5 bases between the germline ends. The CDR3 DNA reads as TGTGCCAGCAGCTCAGATACCGGGGAGCTGTTTTTT. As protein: CASSSDTGELFF.

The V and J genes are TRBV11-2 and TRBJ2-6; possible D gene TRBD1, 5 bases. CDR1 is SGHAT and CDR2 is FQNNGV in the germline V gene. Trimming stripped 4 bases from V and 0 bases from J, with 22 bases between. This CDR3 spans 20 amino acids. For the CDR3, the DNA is TGTGCCAGCAGCTATGTCAGAAACAGGTTTATCCGCTCTGGGGCCAACGTCCTGACTTTC. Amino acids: CASSYVRNRFIRSGANVLTF. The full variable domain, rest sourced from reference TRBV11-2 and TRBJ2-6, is EAGVAQSPRYKIIEKRQSVAFWCNPISGHATLYWYQQILGQGPKLLIQFQNNGVVDDSQLPKDRFSAERLKGVDSTLKIQPAKLEDSAVYLCASSYVRNRFIRSGANVLTFGAGSRLTVL.

Here the CDR3 reads CAWKAGDRHEQYF. CDR3 DNA sequence: TGTGCCTGGAAAGCGGGGGATCGCCACGAGCAGTACTTC. The V and J genes are TRBV30 and TRBJ2-7; 8 positions agree with TRBD2. The length of the CDR3 is 13 residues. Germline CDR1 is GTSNPN and CDR2 is SVGIG (reference sequence). V trimming: 4 bases; J trimming: 5 bases; junction bases outside the gene matches: 7.

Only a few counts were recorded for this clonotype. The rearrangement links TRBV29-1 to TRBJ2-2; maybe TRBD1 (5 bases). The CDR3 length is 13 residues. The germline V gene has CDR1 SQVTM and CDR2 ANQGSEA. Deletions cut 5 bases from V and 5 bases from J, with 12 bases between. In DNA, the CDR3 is TGCAGCGTTAAAGGGGCGGTAACCGGGGAGCTGTTTTTT. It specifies CSVKGAVTGELFF.

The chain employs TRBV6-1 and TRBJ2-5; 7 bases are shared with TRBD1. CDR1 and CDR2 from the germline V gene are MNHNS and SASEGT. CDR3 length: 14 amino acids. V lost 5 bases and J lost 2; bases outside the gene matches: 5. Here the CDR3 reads CASSPNRGQETQYF. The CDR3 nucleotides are TGTGCCAGCAGTCCTAACAGGGGACAAGAGACCCAGTACTTC.

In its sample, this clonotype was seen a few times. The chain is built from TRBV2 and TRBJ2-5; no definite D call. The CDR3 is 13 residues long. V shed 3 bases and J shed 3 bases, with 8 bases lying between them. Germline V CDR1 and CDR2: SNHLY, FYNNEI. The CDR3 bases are TGTGCCAGCAGTGACGTTAACGAAGAGACCCAGTACTTC. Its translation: CASSDVNEETQYF.

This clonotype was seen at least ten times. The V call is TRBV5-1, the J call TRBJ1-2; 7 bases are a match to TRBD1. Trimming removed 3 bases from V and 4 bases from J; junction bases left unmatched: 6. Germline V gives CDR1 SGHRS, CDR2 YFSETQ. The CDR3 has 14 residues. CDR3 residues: CASSSTGRSYGYTF. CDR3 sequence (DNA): TGCGCCAGCAGCTCGACAGGGAGGTCCTATGGCTACACCTTC.

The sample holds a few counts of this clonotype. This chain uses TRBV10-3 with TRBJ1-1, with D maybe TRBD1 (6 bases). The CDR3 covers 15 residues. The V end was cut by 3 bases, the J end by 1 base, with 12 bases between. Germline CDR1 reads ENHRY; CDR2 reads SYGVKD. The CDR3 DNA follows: TGTGCCATCAGTGATTGGACAGCCTCGAACACTGAAGCTTTCTTT. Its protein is CAISDWTASNTEAFF.

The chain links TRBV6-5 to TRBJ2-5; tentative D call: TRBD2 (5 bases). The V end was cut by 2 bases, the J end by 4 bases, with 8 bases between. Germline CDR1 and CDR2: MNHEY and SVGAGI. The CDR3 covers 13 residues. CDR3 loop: CASSYRERETQYF. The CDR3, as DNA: TGTGCCAGCAGTTACAGGGAGCGAGAGACCCAGTACTTC.

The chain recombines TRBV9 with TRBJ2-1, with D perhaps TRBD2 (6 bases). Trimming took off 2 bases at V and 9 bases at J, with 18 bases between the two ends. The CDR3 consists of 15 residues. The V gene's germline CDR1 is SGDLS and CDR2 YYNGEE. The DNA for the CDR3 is TGTGCCAGCAGCGTGGGAGGAGAGGCAGGAGGTGAGCAGTTCTTC. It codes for CASSVGGEAGGEQFF.

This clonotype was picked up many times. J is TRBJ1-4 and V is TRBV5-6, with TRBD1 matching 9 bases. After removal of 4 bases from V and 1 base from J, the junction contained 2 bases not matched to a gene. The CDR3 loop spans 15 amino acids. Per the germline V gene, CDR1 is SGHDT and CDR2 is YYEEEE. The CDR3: CASSQGQGTNEKLFF. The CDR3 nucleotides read TGTGCCAGCAGCCAGGGACAGGGAACTAATGAAAAACTGTTTTTT. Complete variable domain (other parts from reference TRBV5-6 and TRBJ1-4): DAGVTQSPTHLIKTRGQQVTLRCSPKSGHDTVSWYQQALGQGPQFIFQYYEEEERQRGNFPDRFSGHQFPNYSSELNVNALLLGDSALYLCASSQGQGTNEKLFFGSGTQLSVL.

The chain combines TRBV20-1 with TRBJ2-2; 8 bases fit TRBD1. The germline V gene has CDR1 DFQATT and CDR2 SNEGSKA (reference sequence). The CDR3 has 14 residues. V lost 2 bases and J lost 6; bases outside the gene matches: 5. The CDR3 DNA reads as TGCAGTGCTAGACAGGGGGCGTCGTCCGGGGAGCTGTTTTTT. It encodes CSARQGASSGELFF.

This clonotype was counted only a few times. CDR3 in amino acids: CASSGNQGYEQYF. CDR3 nucleotide sequence: TGTGCCAGCAGCGGCAACCAGGGGTACGAGCAGTACTTC. V usage is TRBV7-2 and J usage is TRBJ2-7; TRBD1 is a possible D gene (6 bases). The CDR3 runs 13 residues. V lost 5 bases and J 4 bases, leaving 12 bases between the germline ends. Germline V gives CDR1 SGHTA, CDR2 FQGNSA.

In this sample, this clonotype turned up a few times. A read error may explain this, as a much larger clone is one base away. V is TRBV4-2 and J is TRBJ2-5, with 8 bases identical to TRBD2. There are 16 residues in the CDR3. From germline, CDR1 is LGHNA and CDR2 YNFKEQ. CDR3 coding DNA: TGTGCCAGCAGCCAGGAACTAGCGGCCCCCCAAAAGACCCAGTACTTC. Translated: CASSQELAAPQKTQYF.

The CDR3 sequence is CASSPLNGGSETQYF. Here the CDR3 DNA reads TGTGCCAGCTCACCACTCAACGGGGGGTCGGAGACCCAGTACTTC. V usage is TRBV18 and J usage is TRBJ2-5, with TRBD2 matching 7 bases. In germline, CDR1 is KGHSH, CDR2 LQKENI. V shed 1 base and J 5 bases; nucleotides not matched to a gene: 7. This CDR3 region has 15 residues.

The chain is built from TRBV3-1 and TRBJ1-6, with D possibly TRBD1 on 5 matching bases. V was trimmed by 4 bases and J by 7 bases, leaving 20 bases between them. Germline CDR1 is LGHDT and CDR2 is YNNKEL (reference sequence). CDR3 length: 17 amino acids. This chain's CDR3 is CASSPGNRGTVNSPLHF. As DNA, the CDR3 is TGTGCCAGCAGCCCCGGTAATAGGGGCACAGTAAATTCACCCCTCCACTTT.